This TCR beta chain was sequenced for a study of T cell responses to AZD1222 COVID-19 vaccine. Profiling relied on immunoSEQ multiplex PCR, and the TCRdb table lists in-frame clones only, not all of them. The repertoire has around 100,000 clones, nearly 90% of them found once; the top ten carry almost 8.5%. CDR3 length equals 16 residues. The V gene lost 4 bases and the J gene lost 0 bases, with 13 bases spanning the gap. Germline CDR1 reads LGHDT; CDR2 reads YNNKEL (reference sequence). The rearrangement joins TRBV3-1 (or the pseudogene TRBV3-2) to TRBJ1-3; perhaps TRBD1 as D (5 bases). This clonotype was sampled from an adult in good health. This material consisted of peripheral blood, taken on day 0 of AZD1222 vaccination. CDR3 in DNA: TGTGCCAGCAGCCTTCTTTTAGGGACCTCTGGAAACACCATATATTTT. The encoded protein is CASSLLLGTSGNTIYF.